This T cell receptor (beta chain) is from a study of shared clonotypes between healthy human individuals. Findings and caveats of the study: Clonotype sharing across donors was expected to vary with sequencing depth.

Selected positively for CCR7 and CD45RO-negative, naive CD8 cells excluded terminally differentiated effector memory CD45RA+ cells. On this clone: Its antigen is undetermined.

Profiled with immunoSEQ multiplex PCR; TCRdb holds only in-frame clones, not every one. The sample has around 2,000,000 clones, over 85% seen once. The germline V gene has CDR1 MGHDK and CDR2 SYGVNS. V shed 3 bases, J shed 1 base, and the junction held 7 bases outside the gene matches. The CDR3 runs 17 residues. The TCR was taken from a man aged 18 to 30 in good health. V is TRBV25-1 and J is TRBJ2-5; the match to TRBD1 covers 11 bases. The sample taken for sequencing was naive CD8+ T cells sorted from blood. CDR3 coding DNA: TGTGCCAGCAGTGACCACTTGGGGACAGGGGGCCAAGAGACCCAGTACTTC. Protein sequence: CASSDHLGTGGQETQYF.